The 22 T cell receptor beta chains given below trace back to one sample, sequenced in a study of OX40 agonist ivuxolimab in advanced cancers. TCRdb's copy holds only in-frame clones and misses some; the assay was immunoSEQ multiplex PCR. Of 50,000 to 65,000 clones in the sample, 86% were seen once. The sample in question was CD4+ or CD8+ T cells sorted from blood, obtained in a trial of the OX40 agonist ivuxolimab. Receptors originate from an adult with an advanced solid tumor such as melanoma, head and neck, liver or kidney cancer.

V gene TRBV6-5 combines with J gene TRBJ1-4, with 10 positions matching TRBD1. Germline lookup yields CDR1 MNHEY and CDR2 SVGAGI. V lost 5 bases to trimming and J lost 5 bases; unmatched junction nucleotides: 2. The CDR3 is 14 residues long. The CDR3 reads CASSPDRGNEKLFF. CDR3 nucleotide sequence: TGTGCCAGCAGTCCGGACAGGGGGAATGAAAAACTGTTTTTT.

V and J are TRBV27 and TRBJ1-2; a possible D gene is TRBD1 (5 bases). The CDR3 loop spans 16 amino acids. The V end was cut by 0 bases, the J end by 7 bases, with 18 bases between. In germline, CDR1 is MNHEY, CDR2 SMNVEV (reference sequence). The chain's CDR3 is CASSLSHDLGAGGYTF. CDR3 DNA: TGTGCCAGCAGTTTATCCCACGACCTAGGGGCCGGTGGCTACACCTTC.

This clone was picked up a small number of times. The V gene is TRBV2, the J gene TRBJ2-2, with D unresolved. The V end was cut by 5 bases, the J end by 3 bases, with 4 bases between. This CDR3 spans 12 amino acids. CDR1 is SNHLY, CDR2 FYNNEI, per germline. The CDR3 reads CASSFDTGELFF. CDR3 DNA sequence: TGTGCCAGCAGTTTCGACACCGGGGAGCTGTTTTTT.

V usage is TRBV5-8 and J usage is TRBJ2-1; D not certain. CDR1 is SGHTS, CDR2 YDEGEE, per germline. V lost 1 base, J lost 8 bases, and 13 bases lay in between. CDR3 size: 14 residues. The CDR3 bases are TGTGCCAGCAGCTTGATATTTAGATTGGATGAGCAGTTCTTC. Protein sequence: CASSLIFRLDEQFF.

Regarding this clone: Other DNA sequences in this sample translate to the same CDR3. The chain combines TRBV20-1 with TRBJ2-3; unclear D gene. This CDR3 is 10 amino acids long. V gave up 3 bases and J gave up 3 bases, with 1 base separating them. The germline V gene has CDR1 DFQATT and CDR2 SNEGSKA (reference sequence). The CDR3 region has the DNA TGCAGTGCTAGGACAGATACGCAGTATTTT. Protein: CSARTDTQYF.

The genes are TRBV19 and TRBJ2-7, with D perhaps matching TRBD2 (5 bases). The CDR3 loop spans 14 amino acids. Trimming removed 3 bases at V and 4 bases at J, with 13 bases between. Germline CDR1 LNHDA, CDR2 SQIVND (reference sequence). The DNA for the CDR3 is TGTGCCAGTAGTATCTACAGCGGAACTTACGAGCAGTACTTC. Its protein product is CASSIYSGTYEQYF.

This chain connects TRBV5-5 to TRBJ1-5, with D uncertain. The CDR3 is 13 residues long. Trimming left V 2 bases short and J 4 bases short, with 7 bases between. In germline, CDR1 is SGHKS, CDR2 YYEKEE (reference sequence). The CDR3 loop is CASSFGRNQPQHF. DNA for the CDR3: TGTGCCAGCAGCTTCGGCAGGAATCAGCCCCAGCATTTT.

The chain joins TRBV30 to TRBJ2-2; D unclear. The CDR3 length is 14 residues. V dropped 3 bases and J dropped 4 bases, with 12 bases sitting between them. The germline V gene encodes CDR1 GTSNPN and CDR2 SVGIG (reference sequence). This chain's CDR3 is CAWSGYPPTGELFF. The CDR3 coding sequence is TGTGCCTGGAGCGGATACCCCCCCACCGGGGAGCTGTTTTTT.

This sequence joins TRBV9 and TRBJ1-2; tentative D call: TRBD1 (5 bases). CDR3 length equals 13 residues. Per germline, CDR1 SGDLS and CDR2 YYNGEE. V was shortened by 3 bases and J by 5 bases, with 11 bases between the two germline ends. The chain's CDR3 is CASSGTSTYGYTF. In DNA form, the CDR3 reads TGTGCCAGCAGCGGGACATCCACGTATGGCTACACCTTC.

The rearrangement links TRBV5-6 to TRBJ2-1; the D gene is possibly TRBD2 (7 bases). The CDR3 length is 13 residues. V lost 4 bases to trimming and J lost 5 bases, with 10 bases between them. Germline loops: CDR1 SGHDT, CDR2 YYEEEE. The CDR3 sequence is CASSLGGDNEQFF. The CDR3 nucleotides are TGTGCCAGCAGCCTAGGGGGGGACAATGAGCAGTTCTTC.

The chain recombines TRBV7-2 with TRBJ1-5; TRBD1 aligns across 8 bases. Per the germline V gene, CDR1 is SGHTA and CDR2 is FQGNSA. Trimming cost V 5 bases and J 7 bases; bases outside gene matches: 4. This CDR3 spans 13 amino acids. The DNA for the CDR3 is TGTGCCAGCAGCGACAGGGGAGGCCAGCCCCAGCATTTT. Its protein product is CASSDRGGQPQHF.

The chain couples TRBV7-8 to TRBJ1-5, with D perhaps matching TRBD1 (6 bases). Germline V gene data show CDR1 as SGHVS and CDR2 as FQNEAQ. Trimming stripped 2 bases from V and 5 bases from J, with 13 bases between. This CDR3 comprises 15 residues. CDR3 in amino acids: CASSLQGRSDQPQHF. CDR3 DNA: TGTGCCAGCAGCTTACAGGGGCGAAGCGATCAGCCCCAGCATTTT.

The J gene is TRBJ1-6, the V gene TRBV6-5, with D uncertain. V was pared by 5 bases and J by 14 bases, with 10 bases between. Germline CDR1 is MNHEY and CDR2 is SVGAGI. The CDR3 is made up of 11 amino acids. The CDR3 nucleotides are TGTGCCAGCAGTGGGCCTTCGTCCCTCCACTTT. This gives the protein CASSGPSSLHF.

V gene TRBV7-9 combines with J gene TRBJ1-2; D is possibly TRBD1 (5 bases). The CDR3 spans 14 residues. Germline V gene sequence: CDR1 SEHNR, CDR2 FQNEAQ (reference sequence). The germline V and J ends were trimmed by 6 bases and 1 base, with 12 bases remaining between them. The CDR3 nucleotides are TGTGCCAGCAGTCCATCAGGGTTTAACTATGGCTACACCTTC. It translates to CASSPSGFNYGYTF.

V usage is TRBV7-2 and J usage is TRBJ2-7; D may be TRBD2 (5 bases). The CDR3 is made up of 13 amino acids. Germline V gives CDR1 SGHTA, CDR2 FQGNSA. V lost 5 bases, J lost 3 bases, and 11 bases lay in between. The CDR3 nucleotides read TGTGCCAGCAGCCCCCAGCGGCTCTACGAGCAGTACTTC. Protein product: CASSPQRLYEQYF. The entire variable domain, with the rest obtained from reference TRBV7-2 and TRBJ2-7, is as follows: GAGVSQSPSNKVTEKGKDVELRCDPISGHTALYWYRQSLGQGLEFLIYFQGNSAPDKSGLPSDRFSAERTGGSVSTLTIQRTQQEDSAVYLCASSPQRLYEQYFGPGTRLTVT.

This clone has more than one count but fewer than ten. The chain has TRBV2 and TRBJ2-1; D gene ambiguous. Trimming pared 1 base from V and 14 bases from J, leaving 9 bases between. Germline-derived CDR1 and CDR2 are SNHLY and FYNNEI. The length of the CDR3 is 11 residues. CDR3 residues: CASSEVQTEFF. For the CDR3, the DNA is TGTGCCAGCAGTGAAGTACAGACGGAGTTCTTC.

The chain employs TRBV6-5 and TRBJ1-2; 9 nucleotides line up with TRBD1. The CDR3 extends over 15 amino acids. J was trimmed by 5 bases and V by 4 bases; bases with no gene match: 8. The germline V gene encodes CDR1 MNHEY and CDR2 SVGAGI. DNA for the CDR3: TGTGCCAGCAGTTTATCGGGACAGGGAGGGTATGGCTACACCTTC. Encoded protein: CASSLSGQGGYGYTF.

This rearrangement joins TRBV11-2 to TRBJ2-5; perhaps D is TRBD1 or TRBD2 (5 bases each). Germline lookup yields CDR1 SGHAT and CDR2 FQNNGV. The CDR3 sequence is 13 residues long. Trimming took off 4 bases at V and 6 bases at J, with 12 bases between the two ends. The CDR3 loop is CASSSGTGKTQYF. CDR3 in DNA: TGTGCCAGCAGCTCTGGGACGGGGAAGACCCAGTACTTC.

The chain links TRBV2 to TRBJ1-2, with TRBD1 matching 7 bases. Germline V lookup: CDR1 SNHLY, CDR2 FYNNEI. The V segment lost 3 bases and the J segment 4 bases; nucleotides outside the gene matches: 5. There are 14 residues in the CDR3. The CDR3 reads CASSETGRPYGYTF. The CDR3 coding sequence is TGTGCCAGCAGTGAGACAGGGAGACCCTATGGCTACACCTTC.

V usage is TRBV10-1 and J usage is TRBJ1-1; D perhaps matches TRBD1 (6 bases). Germline loops: CDR1 WNHNN, CDR2 SYGVQD (reference sequence). The V end was cut by 11 bases, the J end by 3 bases, with 10 bases between. CDR3 length equals 11 residues. The CDR3 reads CAGEGDTEAFF. In nucleotides, the CDR3 is TGCGCCGGGGAGGGGGACACTGAAGCTTTCTTT.

V gene TRBV13 combines with J gene TRBJ2-7; maybe TRBD2 (6 bases). Germline CDR1 is PRHDT and CDR2 is FYEKMQ (reference sequence). V was shortened by 2 bases and J by 3 bases, with 17 bases between the two germline ends. The length of the CDR3 is 16 residues. The CDR3 region has the DNA TGTGCCAGCAGCTTACGACCGGGAGAAGGGTACTACGAGCAGTACTTC. Its protein is CASSLRPGEGYYEQYF.

This clone was counted a few times. The J gene is TRBJ2-1, the V gene TRBV5-4, with D hard to call. The CDR3 has 12 amino acids. The ends were cut back, 2 bases at V and 10 bases at J, with 10 bases in the middle. Germline V gene sequence: CDR1 SGHNT, CDR2 YYREEE (reference sequence). The CDR3 coding sequence is TGTGCCAGCAGCTTCCATACACAAGAGCAGTTCTTC. It is translated as CASSFHTQEQFF.